The present TCR beta chain was sequenced within a study of read filtering for tumor transcriptome and immune sequencing. Study-level information: After DNase treatment, RNA was made into whole-transcriptome libraries.

This library used 300 to 450 ng RNA and molecular barcoded adaptors spanning alpha/delta and beta/gamma chains. TCRdb reanalysed the reads using MiXCR and keeps one entry per CDR3 protein. This sample has some 130,000 distinct CDR3 sequences, with around 13% found just once. Germline lookup yields CDR1 DFQATT and CDR2 SNEGSKA (reference sequence). V lost 6 bases, J lost 6 bases, and 12 bases lay in between. This CDR3 is built from 12 residues. There are many counts of this clonotype. Its antigen is unidentified. General study findings and limits: Single-read clonotypes: 80% to 90% of IR-seq clonotypes (roughly 4% of reads), 74.6% of RNA-seq clonotypes (around 48% of reads). IR-seq and RNA-seq agreed better without single-read clonotypes.

This chain joins TRBV20-1 and TRBJ2-1; D gene unclear. The receptor was isolated from a donor over 35 with multiple myeloma. Sequenced material: a population of CD138-negative cells sorted from bone marrow. Written as DNA, the CDR3 is TGCAGTGCCGCTTGGCGGACCAATGAGCAGTTCTTC. The encoded protein is CSAAWRTNEQFF.